These 20 T cell receptor beta chains originate from one sample sequenced in a study of cytomegalovirus exposure and HLA in healthy donors. Researchers ran the PCR with 60 Vbeta and 13 Jbeta primers. TCRdb's table, derived via immunoSEQ multiplex PCR, lists solely in-frame clones and lacks some. The sample lists about 170,000 clones, approximately 72% occurring once. Specimen: PBMCs. These receptors were collected from a female donor in good health and CMV-seronegative.

This clone was counted between two and nine times. This sequence joins TRBV6-6 and TRBJ1-1, with D hard to call. The CDR3 is 15 residues long. Germline-derived CDR1 and CDR2 are MNHNY and SVGAGI (reference sequence). The V end was cut by 2 bases, the J end by 1 base, with 11 bases between. The CDR3 region is CASSYLASANTEAFF. CDR3 nucleotides: TGTGCCAGCAGTTACCTAGCAAGTGCGAACACTGAAGCTTTCTTT.

This chain connects TRBV9 to TRBJ1-2; D remains ambiguous. This CDR3 is 18 amino acids long. V dropped 3 bases and J dropped 2 bases, with 23 bases sitting between them. CDR1 is SGDLS and CDR2 is YYNGEE in the germline V gene. This CDR3 reads CASSALPRVNSENYGYTF. CDR3 DNA sequence: TGTGCCAGCAGCGCACTCCCCCGAGTCAATTCCGAGAACTATGGCTACACCTTC.

The gene calls are TRBV13 and TRBJ1-3; 12 nucleotides agree with TRBD1. The trim removed 0 bases at V and 1 base at J, leaving 1 base unmatched. The CDR3 runs 17 residues. The germline V gene encodes CDR1 PRHDT and CDR2 FYEKMQ (reference sequence). The CDR3: CASSLGGQGASGNTIYF. The CDR3 DNA reads as TGTGCCAGCAGCTTAGGGGGACAGGGGGCTTCTGGAAACACCATATATTTT.

This clone appeared a few times. The gene calls are TRBV6-1 and TRBJ1-3; 8 bases line up with TRBD1. CDR1 is MNHNS and CDR2 is SASEGT in the germline V gene. The CDR3 has 15 amino acids. V lost 8 bases, J lost 7 bases, and 13 bases stayed unmatched. CDR3 protein: CASGNSGAGGNTIYF. The DNA for the CDR3 is TGTGCCAGCGGGAACTCAGGGGCAGGGGGCAACACCATATATTTT.

The V and J genes are TRBV7-6 and TRBJ2-3, with no clear D. Trimming cost V 5 bases and J 0 bases, with 15 bases left between them. Germline values: CDR1 SGHVS, CDR2 FNYEAQ. The CDR3 contains 16 residues. The CDR3 nucleotides are TGTGCCAGCAGCCCCTATGCTGAGGCTAGCACAGATACGCAGTATTTT. Translated, it gives CASSPYAEASTDTQYF. Full variable domain (rest looked up from reference TRBV7-6 and TRBJ2-3): GAGVSQSPRYKVTKRGQDVALRCDPISGHVSLYWYRQALGQGPEFLTYFNYEAQQDKSGLPNDRFSAERPEGSISTLTIQRTEQRDSAMYRCASSPYAEASTDTQYFGPGTRLTVL.

In DNA, the CDR3 is TGTGCCAGCAGCCAAGATCCTACGCCAGATACGCAGTATTTT. As protein: CASSQDPTPDTQYF. V gene TRBV4-2 combines with J gene TRBJ2-3; no definite D call. Trimming took off 0 bases at V and 4 bases at J, with 8 bases between the two ends. CDR3 length: 14 residues. Germline V gene lookup returns CDR1 LGHNA and CDR2 YNFKEQ.

The chain links TRBV18 to TRBJ1-1; D not certain. In germline, CDR1 is KGHSH, CDR2 LQKENI. The CDR3 runs 15 residues. The V end was cut by 2 bases, the J end by 1 base, with 11 bases between. The CDR3: CASSPWAGGNTEAFF. Here the CDR3 DNA reads TGTGCCAGCTCACCATGGGCGGGAGGGAACACTGAAGCTTTCTTT.

The chain joins TRBV29-1 to TRBJ2-2, with TRBD1 matching 7 bases. CDR3 length equals 13 residues. V lost 4 bases, J lost 2 bases, and 1 base stayed unmatched. CDR1 SQVTM and CDR2 ANQGSEA come from the germline V gene. This chain's CDR3 is CSVGQGNTGELFF. The CDR3 DNA reads TGCAGCGTTGGACAGGGAAACACCGGGGAGCTGTTTTTT.

This clone was seen just once. This chain connects TRBV27 to TRBJ1-2, with TRBD1 matching over 7 bases. The CDR3 sequence is 14 residues long. J lost 5 bases, V lost 5 bases, and 8 bases had no gene match. Germline CDR1 MNHEY, CDR2 SMNVEV (reference sequence). The CDR3 DNA is TGTGCCAGCAGTCCTAGGGGGCACTCTTATGGCTACACCTTC. The encoded protein is CASSPRGHSYGYTF.

The chain recombines TRBV30 with TRBJ1-5; the match to TRBD1 covers 8 bases. The trim removed 2 bases at V and 5 bases at J, leaving 8 bases unmatched. The V gene's germline CDR1 is GTSNPN and CDR2 SVGIG (reference sequence). CDR3 length: 15 amino acids. This chain's CDR3 is CAWSSDRGLHQPQHF. DNA of the CDR3: TGTGCCTGGAGTTCAGACAGGGGATTACATCAGCCCCAGCATTTT. The full variable domain, rest sourced from reference TRBV30 and TRBJ1-5, is SQTIHQWPATLVQPVGSPLSLECTVEGTSNPNLYWYRQAAGRGLQLLFYSVGIGQISSEVPQNLSASRPQDRQFILSSKKLLLSDSGFYLCAWSSDRGLHQPQHFGDGTRLSIL.

This clone was seen more than once but under ten times. V gene TRBV6-5 combines with J gene TRBJ1-3, with D uncertain. V lost 2 bases to trimming and J lost 3 bases, with 11 bases between them. Germline V lookup: CDR1 MNHEY, CDR2 SVGAGI. The CDR3 runs to 15 residues. The CDR3 region is CASSYSGEHGNTIYF. The DNA for the CDR3 is TGTGCCAGCAGTTACAGTGGGGAGCATGGAAACACCATATATTTT.

V gene TRBV6-1 combines with J gene TRBJ1-2; unclear D gene. The CDR3 has 13 residues. Germline V gives CDR1 MNHNS, CDR2 SASEGT. V lost 6 bases and J lost 7, with 15 bases in between. As DNA, the CDR3 is TGTGCCAGCAGACTGGGGAGAGTGGGTGGCTACACCTTC. Its protein is CASRLGRVGGYTF.

V gene TRBV7-6 combines with J gene TRBJ1-6; no clear D gene. The V and J ends lost 1 base and 7 bases respectively, with 17 bases between them. The CDR3 covers 17 residues. Germline V gives CDR1 SGHVS, CDR2 FNYEAQ. This CDR3 is CASSLGALKTPNSPLHF. The CDR3 DNA follows: TGTGCCAGCAGCTTAGGGGCCCTGAAGACCCCCAATTCACCCCTCCACTTT.

The gene calls are TRBV7-2 and TRBJ2-1, with a possible D match to TRBD2 (6 bases). Germline CDR1 reads SGHTA; CDR2 reads FQGNSA. Trimming removed 2 bases from V and 3 bases from J, with 11 bases in between. CDR3 length: 15 residues. DNA of the CDR3: TGTGCCAGCAGCTTAAGCGGGTTTAACTACAATGAGCAGTTCTTC. Encoded protein: CASSLSGFNYNEQFF.

The genes are TRBV5-4 and TRBJ2-1, with 12 bases identical to TRBD2. Germline CDR1 is SGHNT and CDR2 is YYREEE (reference sequence). This CDR3 has 17 amino acids. J lost 9 bases, V lost 6 bases, and 16 bases had no gene match. The CDR3 reads CASTPGLAGPVNSEQFF. CDR3 bases: TGTGCCAGCACCCCGGGACTAGCGGGTCCCGTCAATAGTGAGCAGTTCTTC.

The J gene is TRBJ1-5, the V gene TRBV2; 7 nucleotides line up with TRBD1. Per germline, CDR1 SNHLY and CDR2 FYNNEI. CDR3 size: 14 residues. Germline trimming cut 8 bases from V and 2 bases from J; bases unmatched to any gene: 6. CDR3 in amino acids: CASGRQGGNQPQHF. The CDR3 DNA reads as TGTGCCAGCGGCCGACAGGGAGGCAATCAGCCCCAGCATTTT.

This clone was recorded a few times. V usage is TRBV9 and J usage is TRBJ1-5; TRBD1 matches at 7 bases. Trimming cost V 4 bases and J 8 bases; bases outside gene matches: 9. Germline CDR1 and CDR2: SGDLS and YYNGEE. CDR3 length: 14 residues. DNA of the CDR3: TGTGCCAGCAGCCTCCAGGGGGATCGGGAGCCCCAGCATTTT. Amino acid sequence: CASSLQGDREPQHF. Filled out from reference TRBV9 and TRBJ1-5, the complete variable domain reads DSGVTQTPKHLITATGQRVTLRCSPRSGDLSVYWYQQSLDQGLQFLIQYYNGEERAKGNILERFSAQQFPDLHSELNLSSLELGDSALYFCASSLQGDREPQHFGDGTRLSIL.

This chain joins TRBV21-1 and TRBJ2-7; TRBD2, the D gene given by the table, was not confirmed from the DNA. TRBV21-1 is a recognized pseudogene. This CDR3 region has 15 residues. CDR3 residues: CASVRRLAGSYEQYF. In DNA form, the CDR3 reads TGTGCCAGCGTAAGGCGACTAGCGGGCTCCTACGAGCAGTACTTC.

The chain combines TRBV27 with TRBJ1-3; unclear D gene. Per the germline V gene, CDR1 is MNHEY and CDR2 is SMNVEV (reference sequence). Trimming took 5 bases from V and 5 from J, leaving 16 bases between them. This CDR3 has 15 residues. The CDR3 region has the DNA TGTGCCAGCAGTCCCCTAGAGGGAGGGCGAAACACCATATATTTT. It is translated as CASSPLEGGRNTIYF.

The gene calls are TRBV6-1 and TRBJ1-2; 9 nucleotides agree with TRBD1. V gave up 4 bases and J gave up 7 bases; unmatched junction bases: 4. Germline V gene lookup returns CDR1 MNHNS and CDR2 SASEGT. The CDR3 is 13 amino acids. This chain's CDR3 is CASSADRGTGYTF. The DNA for the CDR3 is TGTGCCAGCAGTGCGGACAGGGGTACTGGCTACACCTTC.